These 8 T cell receptor beta chains were sequenced from one sample in a study of T cell repertoires in cytomegalovirus infection. Antigens of these TCRs are unknown. A single record per CDR3 protein comes from TCRdb applying MiXCR to the reads. The table lists a few hundred thousand distinct CDR3 sequences, almost 30% of them singletons, with roughly 20% in the top ten. Specimen: cultured PBMCs, collected from culture after CMV antigen stimulation. The receptors here all came from a human donor in good health (CMV status not recorded). Some clones in this sample may be carry-over from other donors' samples.

This clonotype has just a few counts. This rearrangement joins TRBV7-6 to TRBJ1-2; 8 nucleotides agree with TRBD1. With V trimmed by 0 bases and J by 8 bases, 11 bases remained unmatched. Germline lookup yields CDR1 SGHVS and CDR2 FNYEAQ. This CDR3 contains 16 residues. The CDR3 region is CASSLAQGARIDGYTF. The CDR3 coding sequence is TGTGCCAGCAGCTTAGCCCAGGGGGCAAGAATCGACGGCTACACCTTC.

This chain connects TRBV20-1 to TRBJ1-5, with TRBD1 matching 7 bases. The J segment lost 4 bases and the V segment lost 5 bases, leaving 8 bases of the junction unmatched. Looked up from germline, CDR1 is DFQATT and CDR2 is SNEGSKA (reference sequence). This CDR3 spans 14 amino acids. Here the CDR3 DNA reads TGCAGTGCTTACGGGACAGAACCTAATCAGCCCCAGCATTTT. It specifies CSAYGTEPNQPQHF.

This clonotype was picked up many times. This sequence joins TRBV7-2 and TRBJ2-7, with TRBD2 matching 9 bases. The CDR3 covers 16 residues. Germline lookup yields CDR1 SGHTA and CDR2 FQGNSA. With 5 bases clipped from V and 4 bases from J, the junction kept 12 bases outside the gene matches. Here the CDR3 DNA reads TGTGCCAGCAGCACCCATGGGCTAGCGGGAATTTACGAGCAGTACTTC. The encoded protein is CASSTHGLAGIYEQYF. The complete variable domain, with remaining parts taken from reference TRBV7-2 and TRBJ2-7, reads GAGVSQSPSNKVTEKGKDVELRCDPISGHTALYWYRQSLGQGLEFLIYFQGNSAPDKSGLPSDRFSAERTGGSVSTLTIQRTQQEDSAVYLCASSTHGLAGIYEQYFGPGTRLTVT.

The chain carries TRBV5-5 and TRBJ1-1; 9 bases are a match to TRBD1. The CDR3 totals 14 residues. The ends lost 3 bases at V and 6 bases at J; junction bases unmatched: 6. The germline CDR1 and CDR2 sequences are SGHKS and YYEKEE (reference sequence). CDR3 in amino acids: CASSWGQGGSEAFF. In DNA form, the CDR3 reads TGTGCCAGCAGCTGGGGACAGGGAGGGTCTGAAGCTTTCTTT.

The chain links TRBV10-2 to TRBJ2-7, with D unresolved. V shed 7 bases and J shed 0 bases, with 13 bases lying between them. This CDR3 contains 14 residues. Germline CDR1 reads WSHSY; CDR2 reads SAAADI. CDR3 DNA sequence: TGCGCCAGCAATCCGGCAGGTCCCTCCTACGAGCAGTACTTC. This codes for CASNPAGPSYEQYF.

The chain uses TRBV7-9 and TRBJ2-5, with D possibly being TRBD2 (7 bases). CDR1 and CDR2 from the germline V gene are SEHNR and FQNEAQ (reference sequence). V gave up 7 bases and J gave up 2 bases, with 14 bases separating them. This CDR3 region has 14 residues. The CDR3 loop reads CASTLGGDQETQYF. In DNA form, the CDR3 reads TGTGCCAGCACCCTAGGGGGGGATCAAGAGACCCAGTACTTC. Drawing the rest from reference TRBV7-9 and TRBJ2-5, the complete variable domain is DTGVSQNPRHKITKRGQNVTFRCDPISEHNRLYWYRQTLGQGPEFLTYFQNEAQLEKSRLLSDRFSAERPKGSFSTLEIQRTEQGDSAMYLCASTLGGDQETQYFGPGTRLLVL.

This chain uses TRBV28 with TRBJ1-2; D possibly corresponds to TRBD1 (6 bases). This CDR3 region has 13 residues. V shed 2 bases and J shed 5 bases, with 9 bases lying between them. The germline gives CDR1 MDHEN, CDR2 SYDVKM. The CDR3 protein is CASSLMGAYGYTF. The DNA for the CDR3 is TGTGCCAGCAGTTTAATGGGGGCGTATGGCTACACCTTC.

The rearrangement joins TRBV6-5 to TRBJ2-3, with D possibly TRBD2 on 6 matching bases. Germline values: CDR1 MNHEY, CDR2 SVGAGI. V was cut by 5 bases and J by 1 base, with 16 bases left in between. CDR3 length: 16 residues. CDR3 sequence (DNA): TGTGCCAGCAGTCCTCGTGGAGCGGGTGGCACAGATACGCAGTATTTT. It translates to CASSPRGAGGTDTQYF.